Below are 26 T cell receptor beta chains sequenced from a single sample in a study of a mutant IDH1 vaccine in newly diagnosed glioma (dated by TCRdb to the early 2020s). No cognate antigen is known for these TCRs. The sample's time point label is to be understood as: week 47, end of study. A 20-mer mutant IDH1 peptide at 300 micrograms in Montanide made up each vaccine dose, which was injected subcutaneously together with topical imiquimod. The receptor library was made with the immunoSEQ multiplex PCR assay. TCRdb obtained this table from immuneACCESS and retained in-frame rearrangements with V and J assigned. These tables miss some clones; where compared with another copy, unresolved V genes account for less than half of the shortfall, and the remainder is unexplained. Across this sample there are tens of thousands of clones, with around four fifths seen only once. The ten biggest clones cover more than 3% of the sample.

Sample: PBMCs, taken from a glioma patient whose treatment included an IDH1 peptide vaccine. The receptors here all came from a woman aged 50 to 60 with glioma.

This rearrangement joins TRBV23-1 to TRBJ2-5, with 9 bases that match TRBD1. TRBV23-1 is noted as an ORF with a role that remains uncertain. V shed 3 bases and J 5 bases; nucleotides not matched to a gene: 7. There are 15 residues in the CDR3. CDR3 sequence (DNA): TGCGCCAGCAGTCATTTGACAGGGGGGAGGGAGACCCAGTACTTC. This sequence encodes CASSHLTGGRETQYF.

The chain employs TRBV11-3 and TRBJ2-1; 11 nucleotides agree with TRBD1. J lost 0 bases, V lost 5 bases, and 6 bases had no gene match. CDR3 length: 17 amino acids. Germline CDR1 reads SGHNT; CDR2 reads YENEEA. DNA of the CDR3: TGTGCCAGCAGCGAGGGACAGGGGGGGAGCTCCTACAATGAGCAGTTCTTC. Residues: CASSEGQGGSSYNEQFF.

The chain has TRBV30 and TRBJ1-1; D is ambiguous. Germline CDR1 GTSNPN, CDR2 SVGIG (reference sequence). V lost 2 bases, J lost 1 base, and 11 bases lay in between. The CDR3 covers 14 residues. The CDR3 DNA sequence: TGTGCCTGGAGTTCCGGGTTGAAGAACACTGAAGCTTTCTTT. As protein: CAWSSGLKNTEAFF.

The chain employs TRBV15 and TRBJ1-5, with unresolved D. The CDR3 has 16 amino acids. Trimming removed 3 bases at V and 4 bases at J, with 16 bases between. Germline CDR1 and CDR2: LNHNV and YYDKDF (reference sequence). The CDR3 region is CATSSLGRQINQPQHF. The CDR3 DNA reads TGTGCCACCAGCAGCCTTGGGCGGCAAATTAATCAGCCCCAGCATTTT. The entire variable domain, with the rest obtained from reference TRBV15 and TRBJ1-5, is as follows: DAMVIQNPRYQVTQFGKPVTLSCSQTLNHNVMYWYQQKSSQAPKLLFHYYDKDFNNEADTPDNFQSRRPNTSFCFLDIRSPGLGDTAMYLCATSSLGRQINQPQHFGDGTRLSIL.

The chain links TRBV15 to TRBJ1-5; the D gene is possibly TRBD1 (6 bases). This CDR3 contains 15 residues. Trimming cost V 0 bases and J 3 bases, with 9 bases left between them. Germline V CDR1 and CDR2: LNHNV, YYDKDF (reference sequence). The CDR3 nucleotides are TGTGCCACCAGCAGAGACAGGGGCCCCAATCAGCCCCAGCATTTT. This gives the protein CATSRDRGPNQPQHF.

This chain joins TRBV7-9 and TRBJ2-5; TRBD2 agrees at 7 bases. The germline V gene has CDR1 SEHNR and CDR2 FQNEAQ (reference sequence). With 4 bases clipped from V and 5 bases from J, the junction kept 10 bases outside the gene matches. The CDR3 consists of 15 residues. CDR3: CASSSQTSRGETQYF. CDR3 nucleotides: TGTGCCAGCAGCTCCCAGACTAGCCGTGGGGAGACCCAGTACTTC.

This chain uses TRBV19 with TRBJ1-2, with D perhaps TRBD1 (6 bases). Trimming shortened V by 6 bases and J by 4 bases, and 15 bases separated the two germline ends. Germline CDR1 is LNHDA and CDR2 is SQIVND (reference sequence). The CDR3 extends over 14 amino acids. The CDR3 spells CASSPTGTGYGYTF. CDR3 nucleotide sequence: TGTGCCAGTAGCCCTACAGGGACGGGCTATGGCTACACCTTC.

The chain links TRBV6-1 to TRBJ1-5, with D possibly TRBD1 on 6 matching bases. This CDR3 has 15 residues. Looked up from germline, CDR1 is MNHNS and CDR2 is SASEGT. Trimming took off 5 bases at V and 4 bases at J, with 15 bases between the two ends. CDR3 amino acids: CASSQDGQTNQPQHF. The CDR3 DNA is TGTGCCAGCAGTCAGGACGGACAGACAAATCAGCCCCAGCATTTT.

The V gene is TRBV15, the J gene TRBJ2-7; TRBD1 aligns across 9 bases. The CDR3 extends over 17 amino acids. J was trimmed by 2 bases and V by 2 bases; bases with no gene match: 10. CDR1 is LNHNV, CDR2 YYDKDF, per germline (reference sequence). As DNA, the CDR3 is TGTGCCACCAGCAGACGACCTAAACAGGGGGCAACCTACGAGCAGTACTTC. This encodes CATSRRPKQGATYEQYF.

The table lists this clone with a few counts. The CDR3 nucleotides read TGTGCCAGCAGTCCGGGGGTTGGAAACACCATATATTTT. Protein: CASSPGVGNTIYF. The chain couples TRBV28 to TRBJ1-3, with a weak D call TRBD1 (5 bases). This CDR3 comprises 13 residues. V gave up 5 bases and J gave up 3 bases, with 8 bases separating them. Germline V lookup: CDR1 MDHEN, CDR2 SYDVKM. The full variable domain, its missing parts supplied by reference TRBV28 and TRBJ1-3, is DVKVTQSSRYLVKRTGEKVFLECVQDMDHENMFWYRQDPGLGLRLIYFSYDVKMKEKGDIPEGYSVSREKKERFSLILESASTNQTSMYLCASSPGVGNTIYFGEGSWLTVV.

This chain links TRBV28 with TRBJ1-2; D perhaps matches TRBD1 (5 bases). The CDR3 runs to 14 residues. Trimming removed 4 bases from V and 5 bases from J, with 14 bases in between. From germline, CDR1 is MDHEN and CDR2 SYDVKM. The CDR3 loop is CASSSPAGWYGYTF. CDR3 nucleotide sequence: TGTGCCAGCAGTTCCCCGGCAGGGTGGTATGGCTACACCTTC.

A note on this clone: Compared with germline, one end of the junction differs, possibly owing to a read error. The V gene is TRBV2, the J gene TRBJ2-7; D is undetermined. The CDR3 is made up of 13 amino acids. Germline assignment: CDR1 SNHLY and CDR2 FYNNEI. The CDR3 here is CARSGRSTYEQYF. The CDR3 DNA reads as TGTGCCAGGAGTGGGCGGTCGACCTACGAGCAGTACTTC.

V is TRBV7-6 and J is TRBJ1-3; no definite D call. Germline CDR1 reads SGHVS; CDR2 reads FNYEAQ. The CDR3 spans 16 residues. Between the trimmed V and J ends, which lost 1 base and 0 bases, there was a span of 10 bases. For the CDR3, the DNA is TGTGCCAGCAGCTTAGGGCAAGCCAGCTCTGGAAACACCATATATTTT. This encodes CASSLGQASSGNTIYF.

This CDR3 reads CASGGQGTWNEQFF. Written as DNA, the CDR3 is TGTGCCAGCGGGGGACAGGGGACTTGGAATGAGCAGTTCTTC. This chain uses TRBV25-1 with TRBJ2-1; TRBD1 agrees at 10 bases. CDR1 and CDR2 from the germline V gene are MGHDK and SYGVNS. V was pared by 8 bases and J by 7 bases, with 8 bases of the junction left unmatched. The CDR3 totals 14 residues.

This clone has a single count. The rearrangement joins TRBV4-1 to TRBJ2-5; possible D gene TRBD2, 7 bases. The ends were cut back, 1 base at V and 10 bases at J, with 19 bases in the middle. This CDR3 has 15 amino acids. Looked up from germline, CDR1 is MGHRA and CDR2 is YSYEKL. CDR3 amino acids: CASSQVGGRGVDQYF. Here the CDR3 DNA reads TGCGCCAGCAGCCAAGTAGGGGGGAGGGGCGTTGACCAGTACTTC.

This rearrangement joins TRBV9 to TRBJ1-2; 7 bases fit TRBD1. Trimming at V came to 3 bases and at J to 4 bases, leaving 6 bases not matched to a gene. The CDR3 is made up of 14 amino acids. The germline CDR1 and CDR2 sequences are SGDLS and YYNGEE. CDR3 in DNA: TGTGCCAGCAGCGCGGAGACAGGGCCCTATGGCTACACCTTC. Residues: CASSAETGPYGYTF.

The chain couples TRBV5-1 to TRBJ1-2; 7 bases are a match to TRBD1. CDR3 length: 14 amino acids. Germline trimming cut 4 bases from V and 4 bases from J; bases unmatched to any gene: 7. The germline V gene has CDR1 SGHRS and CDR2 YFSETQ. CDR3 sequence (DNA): TGCGCCAGCAGCCCGGGGACAGACATCTATGGCTACACCTTC. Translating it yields CASSPGTDIYGYTF.

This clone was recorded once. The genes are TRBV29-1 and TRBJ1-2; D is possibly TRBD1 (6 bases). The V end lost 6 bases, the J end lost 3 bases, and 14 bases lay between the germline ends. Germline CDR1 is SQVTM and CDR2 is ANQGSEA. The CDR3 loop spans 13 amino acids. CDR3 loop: CSVFGDTDYGYTF. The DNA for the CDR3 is TGCAGCGTGTTCGGGGACACCGACTATGGCTACACCTTC.

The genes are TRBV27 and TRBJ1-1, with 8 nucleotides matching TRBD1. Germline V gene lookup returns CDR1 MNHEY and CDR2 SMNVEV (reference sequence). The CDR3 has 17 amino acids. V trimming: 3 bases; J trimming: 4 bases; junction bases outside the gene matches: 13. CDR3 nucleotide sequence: TGTGCCAGCAGTTTCTCAGGACAGGGCGTAATGGGCACTGAAGCTTTCTTT. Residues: CASSFSGQGVMGTEAFF.

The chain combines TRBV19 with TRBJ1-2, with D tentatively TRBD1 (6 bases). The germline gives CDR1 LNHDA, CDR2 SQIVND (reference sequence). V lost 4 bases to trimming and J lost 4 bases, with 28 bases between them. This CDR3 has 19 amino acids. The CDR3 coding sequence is TGTGCCAGTAGTAACCGGGGGGCAGTCGCGGAAGAAGGGCTCTATGGCTACACCTTC. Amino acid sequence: CASSNRGAVAEEGLYGYTF.

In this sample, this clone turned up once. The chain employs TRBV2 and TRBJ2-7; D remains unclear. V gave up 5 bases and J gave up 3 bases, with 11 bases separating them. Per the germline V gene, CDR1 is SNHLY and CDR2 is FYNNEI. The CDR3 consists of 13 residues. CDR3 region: CASSRDLSYEQYF. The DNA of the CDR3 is TGTGCCAGCAGTCGTGATCTAAGCTACGAGCAGTACTTC.

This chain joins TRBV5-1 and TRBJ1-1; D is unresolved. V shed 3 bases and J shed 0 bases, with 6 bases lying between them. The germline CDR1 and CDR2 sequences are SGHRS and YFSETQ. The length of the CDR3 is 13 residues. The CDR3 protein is CASSSGVNTEAFF. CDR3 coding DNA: TGCGCCAGCAGCTCCGGGGTGAACACTGAAGCTTTCTTT. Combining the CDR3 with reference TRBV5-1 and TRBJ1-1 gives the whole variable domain KAGVTQTPRYLIKTRGQQVTLSCSPISGHRSVSWYQQTPGQGLQFLFEYFSETQRNKGNFPGRFSGRQFSNSRSEMNVSTLELGDSALYLCASSSGVNTEAFFGQGTRLTVV.

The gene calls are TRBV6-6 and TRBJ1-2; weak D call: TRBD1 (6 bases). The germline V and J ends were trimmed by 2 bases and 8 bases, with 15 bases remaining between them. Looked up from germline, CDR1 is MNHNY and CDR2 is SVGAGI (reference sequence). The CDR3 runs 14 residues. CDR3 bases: TGTGCCAGCAGTTACAGGGCAGGGGAGGGAGGCTACACCTTC. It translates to CASSYRAGEGGYTF.

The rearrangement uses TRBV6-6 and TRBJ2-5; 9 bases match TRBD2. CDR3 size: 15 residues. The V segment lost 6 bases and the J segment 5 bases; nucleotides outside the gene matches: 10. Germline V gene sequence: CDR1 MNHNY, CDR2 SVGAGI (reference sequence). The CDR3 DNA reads TGTGCCAGCAGAACCCCAGCGGGGGGCAGGGAGACCCAGTACTTC. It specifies CASRTPAGGRETQYF.

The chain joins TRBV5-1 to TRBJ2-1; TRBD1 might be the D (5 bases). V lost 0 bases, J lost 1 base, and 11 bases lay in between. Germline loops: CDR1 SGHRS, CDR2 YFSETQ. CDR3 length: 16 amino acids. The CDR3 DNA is TGCGCCAGCAGCTTGGCGTCGGACACGTCCTACAATGAGCAGTTCTTC. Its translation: CASSLASDTSYNEQFF.

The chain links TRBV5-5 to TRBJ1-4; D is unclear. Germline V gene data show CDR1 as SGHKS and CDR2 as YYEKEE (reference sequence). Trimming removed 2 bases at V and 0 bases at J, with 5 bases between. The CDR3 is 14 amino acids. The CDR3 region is CASSFGPTNEKLFF. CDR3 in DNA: TGTGCCAGCAGCTTTGGACCAACTAATGAAAAACTGTTTTTT.